These 22 T cell receptor beta chains were all obtained from the same sample, sequenced in a study of cytomegalovirus exposure and HLA in healthy donors. Profiling relied on immunoSEQ multiplex PCR, and the TCRdb table lists in-frame clones only, not all of them. Of more than 110,000 clones listed, 84% are singletons. The sequenced sample consisted of PBMCs. Receptor source: a woman in her twenties or thirties in good health and CMV-seronegative.

This chain connects TRBV6-1 to TRBJ2-2; TRBD1 might be the D (6 bases). Trimming left V 0 bases short and J 5 bases short, with 16 bases between. The CDR3 has 17 amino acids. CDR1 and CDR2 from the germline V gene are MNHNS and SASEGT. CDR3 nucleotides: TGTGCCAGCAGTGAAGCGAGGGGCAGGGGCTATACCGGGGAGCTGTTTTTT. Translation gives CASSEARGRGYTGELFF.

This chain joins TRBV29-1 and TRBJ1-2; a weak D match, TRBD1 (6 bases). The length of the CDR3 is 13 residues. CDR1 is SQVTM and CDR2 is ANQGSEA in the germline V gene. V lost 6 bases and J 3 bases, leaving 14 bases between the germline ends. This CDR3 is CSVGQTGDYGYTF. For the CDR3, the DNA is TGCAGCGTCGGACAGACGGGTGACTATGGCTACACCTTC.

V is TRBV7-2 and J is TRBJ1-6, with 8 bases matching TRBD1. Losses at the gene ends were 3 bases for V and 7 bases for J; bases not matched to a gene: 5. CDR3 size: 15 residues. CDR1 SGHTA and CDR2 FQGNSA come from the germline V gene. The CDR3 DNA reads TGTGCCAGCAGCTTTAAAACAGGGGGAAATTCACCCCTCCACTTT. Protein: CASSFKTGGNSPLHF.

This clone was counted only a few times. This chain links TRBV2 with TRBJ2-6, with 7 bases fitting TRBD2. Germline trimming cut 6 bases from V and 2 bases from J; bases unmatched to any gene: 4. Germline loops: CDR1 SNHLY, CDR2 FYNNEI. CDR3 length: 15 residues. The CDR3 loop reads CASRTAGAGANVLTF. CDR3 nucleotide sequence: TGTGCCAGCAGGACGGCGGGGGCTGGGGCCAACGTCCTGACTTTC. Based on the CDR3 plus reference TRBV2 and TRBJ2-6, the full variable domain is EPEVTQTPSHQVTQMGQEVILRCVPISNHLYFYWYRQILGQKVEFLVSFYNNEISEKSEIFDDQFSVERPDGSNFTLKIRSTKLEDSAMYFCASRTAGAGANVLTFGAGSRLTVL.

The rearrangement joins TRBV5-6 to TRBJ1-3, with D unresolved. The V gene's germline CDR1 is SGHDT and CDR2 YYEEEE. The CDR3 covers 16 residues. V was cut by 2 bases and J by 0 bases, with 12 bases left in between. CDR3 coding DNA: TGTGCCAGCAGCTTTTCTCGGAGGAGCTCTGGAAACACCATATATTTT. It codes for CASSFSRRSSGNTIYF.

The chain carries TRBV5-1 and TRBJ1-2; 9 bases match TRBD1. The germline gives CDR1 SGHRS, CDR2 YFSETQ. There are 14 residues in the CDR3. The V segment lost 3 bases and the J segment 4 bases; nucleotides outside the gene matches: 4. CDR3 protein: CASSSGTGFYGYTF. The CDR3 DNA follows: TGCGCCAGCAGCTCCGGGACAGGGTTCTATGGCTACACCTTC.

This clone showed up just a few times. The V and J genes are TRBV2 and TRBJ1-1; D call uncertain. Germline CDR1 and CDR2: SNHLY and FYNNEI. V lost 7 bases and J lost 4, with 10 bases in between. This CDR3 region has 12 residues. CDR3 in DNA: TGTGCCAGCACGGAGGGTTTCACTGAAGCTTTCTTT. This codes for CASTEGFTEAFF.

The chain combines TRBV7-6 with TRBJ2-1; tentatively, D is TRBD1 (6 bases). Trimming cost V 4 bases and J 7 bases, with 11 bases left between them. CDR1 and CDR2 from the germline V gene are SGHVS and FNYEAQ. The CDR3 runs 13 residues. The CDR3 is CASSSPGANEQFF. The CDR3 DNA is TGTGCCAGCAGCTCTCCAGGGGCGAATGAGCAGTTCTTC.

This chain uses TRBV15 with TRBJ2-2; 8 positions agree with TRBD1. This CDR3 is 16 amino acids long. Germline lookup yields CDR1 LNHNV and CDR2 YYDKDF (reference sequence). After removal of 5 bases from V and 5 bases from J, the junction contained 10 bases not matched to a gene. CDR3 sequence: CATSARGRGRTGELFF. Here the CDR3 DNA reads TGTGCCACCAGCGCCCGGGGCAGGGGGCGAACCGGGGAGCTGTTTTTT.

The chain carries TRBV6-5 and TRBJ2-3, with a tentative D call TRBD2 (5 bases). The germline V gene has CDR1 MNHEY and CDR2 SVGAGI. The CDR3 contains 15 residues. V was trimmed by 0 bases and J by 5 bases, leaving 12 bases between them. The DNA of the CDR3 is TGTGCCAGCAGTTACTCGGGTCGGAGCGGAGATACGCAGTATTTT. As protein: CASSYSGRSGDTQYF.

The genes are TRBV20-1 and TRBJ1-2, with unresolved D. Germline V gives CDR1 DFQATT, CDR2 SNEGSKA (reference sequence). The ends were cut back, 3 bases at V and 13 bases at J, with 15 bases in the middle. This CDR3 region has 11 residues. This CDR3 reads CSASNSEASTF. The CDR3 bases are TGCAGTGCTAGTAATAGCGAGGCTTCCACCTTC.

The chain joins TRBV6-5 to TRBJ1-2, with 9 bases lining up with TRBD1. The CDR3 runs 14 residues. Germline V gives CDR1 MNHEY, CDR2 SVGAGI. Germline trimming cut 2 bases from V and 6 bases from J; bases unmatched to any gene: 4. The CDR3 DNA is TGTGCCAGCAGTTACGATGGGACAGGGCATGGCTACACCTTC. It codes for CASSYDGTGHGYTF.

The chain recombines TRBV27 with TRBJ2-7; 8 nucleotides agree with TRBD2. The CDR3 is 20 residues long. The trim removed 2 bases at V and 2 bases at J, leaving 20 bases unmatched. CDR1 is MNHEY and CDR2 is SMNVEV in the germline V gene (reference sequence). CDR3 residues: CASSLKKTRLAIGPPYEQYF. DNA of the CDR3: TGTGCCAGCAGTTTAAAGAAGACGAGACTAGCGATTGGGCCCCCCTACGAGCAGTACTTC.

V usage is TRBV29-1 and J usage is TRBJ1-2; 7 positions agree with TRBD1. The CDR3 loop spans 14 amino acids. V dropped 6 bases and J dropped 7; count of bases not matched to a gene: 14. Germline V gives CDR1 SQVTM, CDR2 ANQGSEA. The CDR3: CSVQLTNRGSGYTF. The CDR3 DNA reads TGCAGCGTACAACTGACTAACAGGGGTTCTGGCTACACCTTC.

This chain links TRBV11-2 with TRBJ1-4, with D perhaps TRBD1 (5 bases). The V gene lost 1 base and the J gene lost 8 bases, with 14 bases spanning the gap. The CDR3 runs 15 residues. Germline CDR1 is SGHAT and CDR2 is FQNNGV. In DNA form, the CDR3 reads TGTGCCAGCAGCTTAGGGACAAGTCGGCAGGAAAAACTGTTTTTT. This encodes CASSLGTSRQEKLFF.

This clone was detected ten times or more. The V gene is TRBV28, the J gene TRBJ1-2, with D unclear. The CDR3 length is 12 residues. The germline V and J ends were trimmed by 3 bases and 6 bases, with 8 bases remaining between them. Germline values: CDR1 MDHEN, CDR2 SYDVKM. The CDR3: CASSFGVDGYTF. The CDR3 DNA sequence: TGTGCCAGCAGTTTCGGGGTTGATGGCTACACCTTC.

The J gene is TRBJ1-2, the V gene TRBV10-3; D gene uncertain. CDR1 is ENHRY, CDR2 SYGVKD, per germline. There are 13 residues in the CDR3. V lost 4 bases and J lost 2, with 8 bases in between. The CDR3: CAISATDNYGYTF. CDR3 DNA: TGTGCCATCAGTGCCACAGACAACTATGGCTACACCTTC.

This chain links TRBV7-3 with TRBJ2-1; possibly TRBD2 for D (6 bases). Trimming took off 5 bases at V and 5 bases at J, with 19 bases between the two ends. The germline CDR1 and CDR2 sequences are SGHTA and FQGTGA. This CDR3 is built from 16 residues. The CDR3 DNA sequence: TGTGCCAGCAGCCCGTCAAGACCGGGAGCGAACAATGAGCAGTTCTTC. As protein: CASSPSRPGANNEQFF.

The V call is TRBV28, the J call TRBJ2-5; 7 bases map to TRBD2. After removal of 8 bases from V and 3 bases from J, the junction contained 6 bases not matched to a gene. CDR3 size: 13 residues. Germline V CDR1 and CDR2: MDHEN, SYDVKM. The CDR3 bases are TGTGCCAGCCGCTTGGGGGGGGAAGAGACCCAGTACTTC. It encodes CASRLGGEETQYF.

The rearrangement links TRBV10-3 to TRBJ1-1; D is ambiguous. From germline, CDR1 is ENHRY and CDR2 SYGVKD. Trimming took 6 bases from V and 7 from J, leaving 12 bases between them. CDR3 length: 12 residues. CDR3 loop: CAISEVGGEAFF. CDR3 DNA sequence: TGTGCCATCAGCGAGGTTGGCGGTGAAGCTTTCTTT.

V and J are TRBV27 and TRBJ1-5; 8 bases are shared with TRBD1. With 1 base clipped from V and 4 bases from J, the junction kept 0 bases outside the gene matches. In germline, CDR1 is MNHEY, CDR2 SMNVEV (reference sequence). The CDR3 consists of 14 residues. The CDR3 loop is CASSLYRGNQPQHF. The CDR3 coding sequence is TGTGCCAGCAGTTTATACAGGGGGAATCAGCCCCAGCATTTT.

V usage is TRBV19 and J usage is TRBJ1-6; D is possibly TRBD1 (5 bases). The V end lost 6 bases, the J end lost 2 bases, and 14 bases lay between the germline ends. Germline assignment: CDR1 LNHDA and CDR2 SQIVND (reference sequence). The CDR3 is 16 amino acids. The DNA of the CDR3 is TGTGCCAGTAGGCGTAAGCAGGGAACCTATAATTCACCCCTCCACTTT. Translating gives CASRRKQGTYNSPLHF.